The 30 T cell receptor beta chains below were found in one sample sequenced in a study of blood T cell repertoires in COVID-19. Clones were sequenced by immunoSEQ multiplex PCR, and TCRdb holds only the in-frame ones, with some missing. Of approximately 150,000 clones listed, about 81% are singletons. The sample comprised peripheral blood. The receptors derive from a human donor in a cohort sampled during active COVID-19.

This sequence joins TRBV2 and TRBJ2-2, with TRBD2 matching over 7 bases. The CDR3 runs 15 residues. The V gene end was trimmed by 0 bases and the J gene end by 4 bases; junction bases not matched to a gene: 2. Germline CDR1 reads SNHLY; CDR2 reads FYNNEI. CDR3 region: CASSEAGGPTGELFF. The CDR3 DNA is TGTGCCAGCAGTGAAGCGGGAGGGCCCACCGGGGAGCTGTTTTTT.

This chain joins TRBV7-2 and TRBJ2-7; 7 nucleotides line up with TRBD1. CDR1 SGHTA and CDR2 FQGNSA come from the germline V gene. Trimming took 2 bases from V and 0 from J; bases not matched to a gene: 4. CDR3 size: 15 residues. The CDR3 sequence: CASSLRDSYSYEQYF. CDR3 DNA: TGTGCCAGCAGCTTAAGGGACAGCTACTCCTACGAGCAGTACTTC.

This clone was seen just once. The chain couples TRBV9 to TRBJ2-2, with unresolved D. CDR1 SGDLS and CDR2 YYNGEE come from the germline V gene. V lost 0 bases to trimming and J lost 4 bases, with 4 bases between them. This CDR3 contains 13 residues. The CDR3 DNA sequence: TGTGCCAGCAGCGTAGGAGGCACCGGGGAGCTGTTTTTT. This gives the protein CASSVGGTGELFF. Combining the CDR3 with reference TRBV9 and TRBJ2-2 gives the whole variable domain DSGVTQTPKHLITATGQRVTLRCSPRSGDLSVYWYQQSLDQGLQFLIQYYNGEERAKGNILERFSAQQFPDLHSELNLSSLELGDSALYFCASSVGGTGELFFGEGSRLTVL.

V usage is TRBV29-1 and J usage is TRBJ2-1; D unresolved. This CDR3 has 14 residues. Between the trimmed V and J ends, which lost 3 bases and 3 bases, there was a span of 12 bases. Germline V gives CDR1 SQVTM, CDR2 ANQGSEA. CDR3 nucleotides: TGCAGCGTTGATCGGCCAGGAAACTACAATGAGCAGTTCTTC. It encodes CSVDRPGNYNEQFF.

The V gene is TRBV7-2, the J gene TRBJ1-4; no clear D. Trimming stripped 1 base from V and 3 bases from J, with 18 bases between. CDR3 length: 18 amino acids. In germline, CDR1 is SGHTA, CDR2 FQGNSA. The CDR3 bases are TGTGCCAGCAGCTTAGTGAGGTGGCCCTCCCTCTCTAATGAAAAACTGTTTTTT. Translated, it gives CASSLVRWPSLSNEKLFF.

The chain joins TRBV6-2 or TRBV6-3 to TRBJ2-1; 7 bases are a match to TRBD1. J lost 4 bases, V lost 0 bases, and 3 bases had no gene match. CDR1 is MNHEY, CDR2 SVGEGT, per germline. The CDR3 runs 15 residues. Written as DNA, the CDR3 is TGTGCCAGCAGTTACTCCGGGACAGCTTACAATGAGCAGTTCTTC. Encoded protein: CASSYSGTAYNEQFF.

This chain uses TRBV5-6 with TRBJ1-2, with D hard to call. From germline, CDR1 is SGHDT and CDR2 YYEEEE. The CDR3 length is 16 residues. The ends were cut back, 6 bases at V and 0 bases at J, with 18 bases in the middle. CDR3 region: CASKNEARAPNYGYTF. DNA for the CDR3: TGTGCCAGCAAGAACGAGGCGAGGGCTCCTAACTATGGCTACACCTTC.

This chain joins TRBV6-6 and TRBJ1-3; the D gene is possibly TRBD1 (5 bases). Trimming pared 2 bases from V and 2 bases from J, leaving 13 bases between. The CDR3 is 16 amino acids. Germline CDR1 MNHNY, CDR2 SVGAGI (reference sequence). The CDR3 DNA sequence: TGTGCCAGCAGTTACATGAAAGGGGATCCTGGAAACACCATATATTTT. As protein: CASSYMKGDPGNTIYF.

V and J are TRBV2 and TRBJ2-7; TRBD1 might be the D (6 bases). The CDR3 has 13 amino acids. The ends were cut back, 7 bases at V and 6 bases at J, with 16 bases in the middle. Germline lookup yields CDR1 SNHLY and CDR2 FYNNEI. The CDR3 loop reads CASNLKQGSEQYF. As DNA, the CDR3 is TGTGCCAGCAACCTAAAACAGGGTAGCGAGCAGTACTTC.

This clone has only a few counts. The rearrangement links TRBV6-6 to TRBJ2-7; D gene ambiguous. Looked up from germline, CDR1 is MNHNY and CDR2 is SVGAGI (reference sequence). Trimming took off 5 bases at V and 9 bases at J, with 11 bases between the two ends. The CDR3 spans 11 residues. The CDR3 here is CASSIEAGQYF. CDR3 sequence (DNA): TGTGCCAGCAGTATCGAAGCAGGGCAGTACTTC.

This clone occurred once. This chain connects TRBV19 to TRBJ2-7; TRBD1 might be the D (5 bases). The CDR3 has 13 amino acids. The V end lost 7 bases, the J end lost 2 bases, and 12 bases lay between the germline ends. Germline-derived CDR1 and CDR2 are LNHDA and SQIVND (reference sequence). The CDR3 DNA reads TGTGCCAGTACCCAGGGCCCCGCCTACGAGCAGTACTTC. This gives the protein CASTQGPAYEQYF.

V and J are TRBV27 and TRBJ2-1, with TRBD2 matching 11 bases. The CDR3 is 16 amino acids. V was clipped by 3 bases and J by 7 bases; unmatched bases: 8. The germline gives CDR1 MNHEY, CDR2 SMNVEV (reference sequence). CDR3 DNA sequence: TGTGCCAGCAGTTTCTTAACTAGCGGGAGTAAAAATGAGCAGTTCTTC. Its protein is CASSFLTSGSKNEQFF.

The chain has TRBV3-1 (or the pseudogene TRBV3-2) and TRBJ1-1; D is possibly TRBD1 (5 bases). V lost 0 bases and J lost 10, with 15 bases in between. CDR3 size: 14 residues. Germline V gene data show CDR1 as LGHDT and CDR2 as YNNKEL (reference sequence). CDR3 DNA sequence: TGTGCCAGCAGCCAAGAGGCGGGGGGAAGGGGAGCTTTCTTT. It codes for CASSQEAGGRGAFF.

This clone was recorded only once. CDR3 protein: CASRGGAGSEQFF. The DNA of the CDR3 is TGTGCCAGCAGGGGAGGGGCGGGGAGTGAGCAGTTCTTC. This chain uses TRBV5-4 with TRBJ2-1, with 7 bases lining up with TRBD2. Germline V gives CDR1 SGHNT, CDR2 YYREEE (reference sequence). With V trimmed by 5 bases and J by 9 bases, 8 bases remained unmatched. The CDR3 sequence is 13 residues long.

The chain has TRBV7-2 and TRBJ2-2; the D is unclear. The CDR3 is made up of 15 amino acids. V was shortened by 3 bases and J by 0 bases, with 8 bases between the two germline ends. Germline assignment: CDR1 SGHTA and CDR2 FQGNSA. In DNA, the CDR3 is TGTGCCAGCAGCTTTTCTGCGGCGAACACCGGGGAGCTGTTTTTT. Translated, it gives CASSFSAANTGELFF.

This CDR3 is CASSRGGVDTGELFF. DNA for the CDR3: TGCGCCAGCAGCAGAGGGGGAGTGGACACCGGGGAGCTGTTTTTT. This chain uses TRBV4-3 with TRBJ2-2; D is perhaps TRBD1 (6 bases). From germline, CDR1 is LGHNA and CDR2 YSLEER. This CDR3 is built from 15 residues. V lost 5 bases to trimming and J lost 3 bases, with 13 bases between them.

Comment on this clone: One end of the junction does not line up with germline, which may come from a read error. The V gene is TRBV19, the J gene TRBJ1-1, with a possible D match to TRBD1 (6 bases). In germline, CDR1 is LNHDA, CDR2 SQIVND (reference sequence). This CDR3 is built from 14 residues. This CDR3 is CASRIGTPNTEAFF. The CDR3 DNA follows: TGTGCCAGTAGAATAGGGACACCGAACACTGAAGCTTTCTTT.

The chain is built from TRBV7-8 and TRBJ1-5, with D perhaps TRBD1 (6 bases). V lost 6 bases and J lost 7, with 10 bases in between. Per the germline V gene, CDR1 is SGHVS and CDR2 is FQNEAQ. The CDR3 has 12 amino acids. CDR3 sequence: CASRSGDQPQHF. The DNA of the CDR3 is TGTGCCAGCAGATCAGGGGACCAGCCCCAGCATTTT.

The DNA for the CDR3 is TGTGCCAGCAGCTTGGTTGCGGTCTACTATGGCTACACCTTC. It is translated as CASSLVAVYYGYTF. The V gene is TRBV5-6, the J gene TRBJ1-2; D is undetermined. This CDR3 spans 14 amino acids. Germline V gene sequence: CDR1 SGHDT, CDR2 YYEEEE. V was trimmed by 0 bases and J by 3 bases, leaving 9 bases between them.

This clone appeared a single time. This chain joins TRBV11-2 and TRBJ2-7, with a tentative D call TRBD2 (5 bases). V shed 2 bases and J shed 0 bases, with 14 bases lying between them. Germline V gives CDR1 SGHAT, CDR2 FQNNGV. The CDR3 consists of 16 residues. The CDR3 DNA sequence: TGTGCCAGCAGCTTACAGTCGGGTCTAGCCTCCTACGAGCAGTACTTC. It specifies CASSLQSGLASYEQYF.

The chain combines TRBV6-2 or TRBV6-3 with TRBJ1-5; the D gene is possibly TRBD1 (5 bases). The length of the CDR3 is 18 residues. V lost 0 bases and J 5 bases, leaving 20 bases between the germline ends. Germline CDR1 and CDR2: MNHEY and SVGEGT. Here the CDR3 DNA reads TGTGCCAGCAGTTACTCGTTGGGGCGCCAACCGGAAGATCAGCCCCAGCATTTT. It yields the protein CASSYSLGRQPEDQPQHF.

This chain connects TRBV10-2 to TRBJ1-6, with 8 bases matching TRBD1. Looked up from germline, CDR1 is WSHSY and CDR2 is SAAADI. V lost 6 bases to trimming and J lost 7 bases; unmatched junction nucleotides: 8. The CDR3 contains 15 residues. The CDR3 coding sequence is TGCGCCAGCAGCCTACCCGGGACAGGAAATTCACCCCTCCACTTT. Its protein is CASSLPGTGNSPLHF.

This clone was counted once. The CDR3: CASSLAGLAASYEQYF. The DNA of the CDR3 is TGTGCCAGCAGTTTGGCGGGACTAGCGGCCTCCTACGAGCAGTACTTC. The V call is TRBV27, the J call TRBJ2-7; 11 nucleotides line up with TRBD2. Germline trimming cut 3 bases from V and 0 bases from J; bases unmatched to any gene: 4. There are 16 residues in the CDR3. Germline CDR1 is MNHEY and CDR2 is SMNVEV (reference sequence).

This clone was detected ten times or more. The chain is built from TRBV10-3 and TRBJ2-2, with a tentative D call TRBD1 (6 bases). Per the germline V gene, CDR1 is ENHRY and CDR2 is SYGVKD. This CDR3 spans 13 amino acids. Trimming removed 3 bases from V and 5 bases from J, with 7 bases in between. CDR3 sequence (DNA): TGTGCCATCAGTGACACAGGGACCGGGGAGCTGTTTTTT. It specifies CAISDTGTGELFF.

This chain links TRBV19 with TRBJ2-1; 7 positions agree with TRBD2. This CDR3 contains 16 residues. Germline assignment: CDR1 LNHDA and CDR2 SQIVND (reference sequence). Losses at the gene ends were 6 bases for V and 0 bases for J; bases not matched to a gene: 8. The CDR3 region is CASSTLWEGSYNEQFF. The CDR3 DNA is TGTGCCAGTAGCACCCTGTGGGAGGGCTCCTACAATGAGCAGTTCTTC.

The rearrangement uses TRBV27 and TRBJ2-7, with TRBD1 matching 8 bases. The CDR3 has 13 residues. V trimming: 7 bases; J trimming: 7 bases; junction bases outside the gene matches: 9. Germline values: CDR1 MNHEY, CDR2 SMNVEV (reference sequence). CDR3 region: CASTKAGGWEQYF. CDR3 bases: TGTGCCAGCACCAAGGCAGGGGGCTGGGAGCAGTACTTC.

The rearrangement joins TRBV18 to TRBJ2-5; weak D call: TRBD1 (6 bases). Trimming removed 1 base from V and 1 base from J, with 10 bases in between. Germline assignment: CDR1 KGHSH and CDR2 LQKENI. This CDR3 is 15 amino acids long. The CDR3 bases are TGTGCCAGCTCACCACTTTTGGGGGCCCAAGAGACCCAGTACTTC. It translates to CASSPLLGAQETQYF.

This sequence joins TRBV5-1 and TRBJ2-7, with D perhaps TRBD1 (6 bases). The CDR3 is 17 residues long. V lost 1 base to trimming and J lost 2 bases, with 19 bases between them. CDR1 is SGHRS and CDR2 is YFSETQ in the germline V gene. As DNA, the CDR3 is TGCGCCAGCAGCTTGTGGCCCAACGACAGGTTTGCCTACGAGCAGTACTTC. Translating gives CASSLWPNDRFAYEQYF.

The chain employs TRBV12-3 or TRBV12-4 and TRBJ2-1; TRBD1 is a possible D gene (6 bases). V was clipped by 6 bases and J by 9 bases, with 15 bases between them. This CDR3 has 13 residues. Here the CDR3 DNA reads TGTGCCAGCAGGCCTCAGGGGCAGGGTGAGCAGTTCTTC. This gives the protein CASRPQGQGEQFF.

The J gene is TRBJ1-2, the V gene TRBV5-4; 10 bases line up with TRBD1. V dropped 4 bases and J dropped 4; count of bases not matched to a gene: 4. Germline V gene lookup returns CDR1 SGHNT and CDR2 YYREEE (reference sequence). The CDR3 sequence is 14 residues long. The CDR3 DNA sequence: TGTGCCAGCAGCACCGGACAGGGGGTCTATGGCTACACCTTC. This encodes CASSTGQGVYGYTF.